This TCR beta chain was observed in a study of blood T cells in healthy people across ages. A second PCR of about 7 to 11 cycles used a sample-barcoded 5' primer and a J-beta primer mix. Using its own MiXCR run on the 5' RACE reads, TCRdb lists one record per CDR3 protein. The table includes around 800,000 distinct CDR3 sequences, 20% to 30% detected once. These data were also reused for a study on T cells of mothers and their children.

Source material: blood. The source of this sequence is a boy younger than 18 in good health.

For the CDR3, the DNA is TGCGCCAGCAGCTCGCTAAGCTGGGACTACGAGCAGTACTTC. It encodes CASSSLSWDYEQYF. This sequence joins TRBV5-1 and TRBJ2-7; the D is unclear. The CDR3 extends over 14 amino acids. The germline V gene encodes CDR1 SGHRS and CDR2 YFSETQ. V was shortened by 3 bases and J by 3 bases, with 13 bases between the two germline ends.